These 32 T cell receptor beta chains came from one sample sequenced in a study of blood T cell repertoires in COVID-19. TCRdb's copy holds only in-frame clones and misses some; the assay was immunoSEQ multiplex PCR. This sample carries some 220,000 clones, 75% to 85% of them seen once, and the ten largest clones take 13%. Sequenced: peripheral blood. The receptors here all came from a human donor in a cohort sampled during active COVID-19.

The J gene is TRBJ1-1, the V gene TRBV28; 7 positions match TRBD1. V shed 7 bases, J shed 6 bases, and the junction held 11 bases outside the gene matches. The CDR3 has 14 residues. Looked up from germline, CDR1 is MDHEN and CDR2 is SYDVKM. The CDR3 region has the DNA TGTGCCAGCACGGCTAGAGGGGGCTGGGCTGAAGCTTTCTTT. Protein sequence: CASTARGGWAEAFF.

The J gene is TRBJ2-2, the V gene TRBV6-5; weak D call: TRBD2 (6 bases). The V end was cut by 6 bases, the J end by 5 bases, with 13 bases between. Per the germline V gene, CDR1 is MNHEY and CDR2 is SVGAGI. This CDR3 has 14 residues. CDR3 bases: TGTGCCAGCAGCCACACCCGGGGGACCGGGGAGCTGTTTTTT. Translated, it gives CASSHTRGTGELFF.

The gene calls are TRBV11-1 and TRBJ2-5; TRBD2 matches at 9 bases. CDR3 length: 15 amino acids. The ends lost 5 bases at V and 4 bases at J; junction bases unmatched: 8. The germline V gene has CDR1 SGHAT and CDR2 FQDESV (reference sequence). The CDR3 region has the DNA TGTGCCAGCAGCCCTTACGGAGCGGGGGGAGAGACCCAGTACTTC. Translated: CASSPYGAGGETQYF.

The chain has TRBV6-2 or TRBV6-3 and TRBJ2-3, with 8 bases identical to TRBD2. CDR3 length: 17 residues. Looked up from germline, CDR1 is MNHEY and CDR2 is SVGEGT. J was trimmed by 1 base and V by 0 bases; bases with no gene match: 6. CDR3 bases: TGTGCCAGCAGTTACTCGTTAGCGGGGACCCGCACAGATACGCAGTATTTT. The encoded protein is CASSYSLAGTRTDTQYF.

The chain carries TRBV5-4 and TRBJ2-5; maybe TRBD2 (7 bases). Trimming removed 3 bases at V and 4 bases at J, with 10 bases between. Germline CDR1 reads SGHNT; CDR2 reads YYREEE (reference sequence). The CDR3 runs to 13 residues. This CDR3 is CASSSGGGETQYF. The CDR3 nucleotides are TGTGCCAGCAGCTCGGGGGGCGGAGAGACCCAGTACTTC. Complete variable domain (other parts from reference TRBV5-4 and TRBJ2-5): ETGVTQSPTHLIKTRGQQVTLRCSSQSGHNTVSWYQQALGQGPQFIFQYYREEENGRGNFPPRFSGLQFPNYSSELNVNALELDDSALYLCASSSGGGETQYFGPGTRLLVL.

The V and J genes are TRBV2 and TRBJ2-7; tentative D call: TRBD1 (5 bases). Germline lookup yields CDR1 SNHLY and CDR2 FYNNEI. The CDR3 spans 13 residues. Trimming took 7 bases from V and 4 from J, leaving 14 bases between them. The CDR3 DNA reads TGTGCCAGCACAAGACAGATCCTATACGAGCAGTACTTC. The encoded protein is CASTRQILYEQYF.

The chain recombines TRBV2 with TRBJ1-2; D possibly corresponds to TRBD1 (5 bases). Trimming took off 4 bases at V and 4 bases at J, with 13 bases between the two ends. Germline V gene data show CDR1 as SNHLY and CDR2 as FYNNEI. The CDR3 contains 14 residues. This CDR3 reads CASSGKGLGYGYTF. In nucleotides, the CDR3 is TGTGCCAGCAGTGGAAAGGGGCTTGGCTATGGCTACACCTTC.

This clone came up once. This chain connects TRBV9 to TRBJ2-5; TRBD2 matches at 12 bases. Germline V lookup: CDR1 SGDLS, CDR2 YYNGEE. J lost 12 bases, V lost 0 bases, and 6 bases had no gene match. CDR3 length equals 14 residues. CDR3 nucleotides: TGTGCCAGCAGCGTAGCCCCTAGCGGGAGGGCGGAGTACTTC. This gives the protein CASSVAPSGRAEYF.

This clone was observed a few times. This chain joins TRBV5-1 and TRBJ2-7; a weak D match, TRBD1 (6 bases). Trimming removed 3 bases from V and 2 bases from J, with 15 bases in between. This CDR3 is 15 amino acids long. The V gene's germline CDR1 is SGHRS and CDR2 YFSETQ. DNA of the CDR3: TGCGCCAGCAGCTGGTCCGGACAGCCTGCCTACGAGCAGTACTTC. Its protein product is CASSWSGQPAYEQYF.

DNA of the CDR3: TGTGCCACCAGCCCCGGACTAGCGGGAATCGAGCAGTACTTC. This translates into CATSPGLAGIEQYF. The rearrangement uses TRBV24-1 and TRBJ2-7; 12 bases align to TRBD2. V trimming: 7 bases; J trimming: 6 bases; junction bases outside the gene matches: 6. The CDR3 is 14 amino acids. Germline V gene lookup returns CDR1 KGHDR and CDR2 SFDVKD.

The CDR3 protein is CASSSGHPGNQPQHF. DNA for the CDR3: TGCGCCAGCAGTAGCGGACATCCGGGGAATCAGCCCCAGCATTTT. The chain employs TRBV5-1 and TRBJ1-5; D may be TRBD1 (5 bases). With 5 bases removed from V and 4 bases from J, the gap between germline ends came to 16 bases. The CDR3 has 15 residues. CDR1 is SGHRS and CDR2 is YFSETQ in the germline V gene.

As DNA, the CDR3 is TGTGCCAGCAGTTTATACCGGGGGGCCGTCACAGATACGCAGTATTTT. Protein product: CASSLYRGAVTDTQYF. The chain couples TRBV28 to TRBJ2-3, with a possible D match to TRBD2 (7 bases). The CDR3 contains 16 residues. The V end lost 1 base, the J end lost 2 bases, and 13 bases lay between the germline ends. CDR1 and CDR2 from the germline V gene are MDHEN and SYDVKM.

The chain uses TRBV20-1 and TRBJ2-2, with D unresolved. Germline V gene lookup returns CDR1 DFQATT and CDR2 SNEGSKA (reference sequence). V gave up 5 bases and J gave up 1 base, with 2 bases separating them. CDR3 size: 11 residues. The CDR3 here is CSAQNTGELFF. CDR3 DNA: TGCAGTGCTCAGAACACCGGGGAGCTGTTTTTT.

The J gene is TRBJ1-2, the V gene TRBV4-3; TRBD1 is a possible D gene (5 bases). In germline, CDR1 is LGHNA, CDR2 YSLEER. Trimming stripped 0 bases from V and 2 bases from J, with 7 bases between. The CDR3 contains 14 residues. The chain's CDR3 is CASSQDDRNYGYTF. The CDR3 nucleotides are TGCGCCAGCAGCCAAGATGACAGAAACTATGGCTACACCTTC.

The V gene is TRBV6-5, the J gene TRBJ1-5; D gene ambiguous. CDR1 is MNHEY, CDR2 SVGAGI, per germline. Trimming took off 4 bases at V and 0 bases at J, with 10 bases between the two ends. The CDR3 spans 15 residues. CDR3 in DNA: TGTGCCAGCAGTTTCGGACTGTCTAGCAATCAGCCCCAGCATTTT. The encoded protein is CASSFGLSSNQPQHF.

For this clone: Other DNA sequences from this sample encode an identical CDR3 as well. V usage is TRBV11-2 and J usage is TRBJ1-5; D unresolved. In germline, CDR1 is SGHAT, CDR2 FQNNGV. V lost 0 bases and J lost 5, with 5 bases in between. The CDR3 consists of 13 residues. The chain's CDR3 is CASSLDRDQPQHF. The CDR3 bases are TGTGCCAGCAGCTTAGATCGCGATCAGCCCCAGCATTTT.

This chain uses TRBV5-1 with TRBJ1-2, with 10 bases aligning to TRBD1. V shed 2 bases, J shed 1 base, and the junction held 2 bases outside the gene matches. The CDR3 has 15 amino acids. Germline assignment: CDR1 SGHRS and CDR2 YFSETQ. This CDR3 reads CASSFWTGGNYGYTF. In nucleotides, the CDR3 is TGCGCCAGCAGCTTTTGGACAGGGGGTAACTATGGCTACACCTTC. Looking up the rest from reference TRBV5-1 and TRBJ1-2 gives the full variable domain: KAGVTQTPRYLIKTRGQQVTLSCSPISGHRSVSWYQQTPGQGLQFLFEYFSETQRNKGNFPGRFSGRQFSNSRSEMNVSTLELGDSALYLCASSFWTGGNYGYTFGSGTRLTVV.

The chain uses TRBV7-9 and TRBJ1-2, with 9 bases lining up with TRBD1. With V trimmed by 5 bases and J by 8 bases, 6 bases remained unmatched. The CDR3 consists of 13 residues. CDR1 is SEHNR, CDR2 FQNEAQ, per germline (reference sequence). In DNA form, the CDR3 reads TGTGCCAGCAGCCCTACAGGGGGCGCAGGCTACACCTTC. Translating gives CASSPTGGAGYTF.

This clone has more than one count but fewer than ten. The chain has TRBV7-2 and TRBJ2-3; unclear D gene. The V end lost 6 bases, the J end lost 4 bases, and 23 bases lay between the germline ends. The CDR3 covers 17 residues. Looked up from germline, CDR1 is SGHTA and CDR2 is FQGNSA. CDR3 coding DNA: TGTGCCAGCAGGGCGCGGCGGATGCGTGAGGTTTCAGATACGCAGTATTTT. This encodes CASRARRMREVSDTQYF.

The chain couples TRBV5-1 to TRBJ2-7; the D gene is possibly TRBD1 (7 bases). The V end lost 0 bases, the J end lost 1 base, and 11 bases lay between the germline ends. The CDR3 sequence is 15 residues long. Looked up from germline, CDR1 is SGHRS and CDR2 is YFSETQ. The CDR3 sequence: CASSLEAGGSYEQYF. Here the CDR3 DNA reads TGCGCCAGCAGCTTGGAGGCAGGGGGGTCCTACGAGCAGTACTTC.

The CDR3 DNA follows: TGTGCCACCAGGCTATCAGGGGAAGATACGCAGTATTTT. Amino acid sequence: CATRLSGEDTQYF. The gene calls are TRBV24-1 and TRBJ2-3; D possibly corresponds to TRBD1 (6 bases). Germline loops: CDR1 KGHDR, CDR2 SFDVKD. V was pared by 7 bases and J by 5 bases, with 12 bases between. The CDR3 is made up of 13 amino acids.

CDR3 DNA sequence: TGTGCCAGCAGTTACGAGGCAGGCACAGATACGCAGTATTTT. Protein: CASSYEAGTDTQYF. The chain combines TRBV6-5 with TRBJ2-3; D unresolved. The CDR3 covers 14 residues. V was trimmed by 2 bases and J by 1 base, leaving 7 bases between them. In germline, CDR1 is MNHEY, CDR2 SVGAGI.

The CDR3 sequence: CASSLAGLDYGYTF. The CDR3 DNA reads as TGCGCCAGCAGCTTGGCCGGGTTAGACTATGGCTACACCTTC. The chain has TRBV5-1 and TRBJ1-2; D not resolved. Germline V gene lookup returns CDR1 SGHRS and CDR2 YFSETQ. The CDR3 sequence is 14 residues long. V lost 0 bases and J 3 bases, leaving 9 bases between the germline ends.

This clone was recorded at least ten times. The chain recombines TRBV4-2 with TRBJ2-1; 9 bases fit TRBD2. The CDR3 has 16 amino acids. Germline assignment: CDR1 LGHNA and CDR2 YNFKEQ. Trimming cost V 1 base and J 5 bases; bases outside gene matches: 6. CDR3 sequence: CASSQAPGLANNEQFF. Written as DNA, the CDR3 is TGTGCCAGCAGCCAAGCCCCCGGACTAGCGAACAATGAGCAGTTCTTC.

The chain carries TRBV6-2 or TRBV6-3 and TRBJ2-1; no clear D. Germline CDR1 reads MNHEY; CDR2 reads SVGEGT. The CDR3 contains 16 residues. V shed 4 bases and J shed 0 bases, with 13 bases lying between them. The CDR3, as DNA: TGTGCCAGCAGTTTCACGACCCCTAGCTCCTACAATGAGCAGTTCTTC. Translated, it gives CASSFTTPSSYNEQFF.

This chain links TRBV28 with TRBJ1-2; D possibly corresponds to TRBD1 (6 bases). The germline V and J ends were trimmed by 5 bases and 3 bases, with 16 bases remaining between them. From germline, CDR1 is MDHEN and CDR2 SYDVKM. The CDR3 spans 15 residues. CDR3 region: CASSPRDTKDYGYTF. The CDR3 DNA sequence: TGTGCCAGCAGTCCCCGGGACACCAAAGACTATGGCTACACCTTC.

The chain combines TRBV2 with TRBJ2-5; D perhaps matches TRBD1 (5 bases). Trimming took off 4 bases at V and 1 base at J, with 10 bases between the two ends. CDR3 length: 14 residues. The germline V gene encodes CDR1 SNHLY and CDR2 FYNNEI. CDR3 protein: CASSVRAIQETQYF. For the CDR3, the DNA is TGTGCCAGCAGTGTCAGGGCCATCCAAGAGACCCAGTACTTC.

The V and J genes are TRBV5-1 and TRBJ2-5; 9 nucleotides match TRBD2. The CDR3 is 16 residues long. Trimming took 0 bases from V and 4 from J; bases not matched to a gene: 7. Germline V gene lookup returns CDR1 SGHRS and CDR2 YFSETQ. The CDR3 DNA is TGCGCCAGCAGCTTGGCCCCTAGCGGGGCGGGAGAGACCCAGTACTTC. Its translation: CASSLAPSGAGETQYF.

This chain joins TRBV29-1 and TRBJ1-1, with a weak D call TRBD1 (5 bases). The V gene's germline CDR1 is SQVTM and CDR2 ANQGSEA. CDR3 length equals 12 residues. The CDR3 sequence is CSAGGGNTEAFF. The DNA of the CDR3 is TGCAGTGCTGGGGGGGGGAACACTGAAGCTTTCTTT.

This clone appeared a few times. The chain joins TRBV21-1 to TRBJ1-3; the table calls TRBD1, which could not be checked here. TRBV21-1 constitutes a pseudogene. The CDR3 consists of 18 residues. The CDR3 DNA sequence: TGTGCCAGCAGCAAAGAGGGATACAGGGGGCAGACCGGAAACACCATATATTTT. Protein: CASSKEGYRGQTGNTIYF.

The CDR3 loop reads CASSLHRAGYSNYGYTF. As DNA, the CDR3 is TGTGCCAGCAGCTTACACAGGGCAGGTTATAGCAACTATGGCTACACCTTC. The chain carries TRBV7-2 and TRBJ1-2; TRBD1 is a possible D gene (6 bases). The CDR3 has 17 residues. V was clipped by 2 bases and J by 2 bases, with 18 bases between them. CDR1 is SGHTA, CDR2 FQGNSA, per germline.

The chain uses TRBV11-3 and TRBJ2-2; 16 nucleotides line up with TRBD2. Germline CDR1 and CDR2: SGHNT and YENEEA. The CDR3 sequence is 20 residues long. V was clipped by 5 bases and J by 6 bases; unmatched bases: 15. CDR3 in DNA: TGTGCCAGCAGCAAAACCTCGGGACTAGCGGGAGGGATGGTCTCCGGGGAGCTGTTTTTT. Its protein is CASSKTSGLAGGMVSGELFF.